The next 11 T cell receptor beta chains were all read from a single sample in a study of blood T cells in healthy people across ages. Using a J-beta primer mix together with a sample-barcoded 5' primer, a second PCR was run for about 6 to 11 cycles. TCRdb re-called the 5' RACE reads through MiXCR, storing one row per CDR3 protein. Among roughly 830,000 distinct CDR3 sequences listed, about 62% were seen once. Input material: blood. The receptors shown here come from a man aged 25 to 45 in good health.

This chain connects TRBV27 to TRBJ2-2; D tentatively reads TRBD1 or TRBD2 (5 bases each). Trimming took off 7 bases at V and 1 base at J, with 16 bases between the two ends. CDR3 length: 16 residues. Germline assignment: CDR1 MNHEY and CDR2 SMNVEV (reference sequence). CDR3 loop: CASTPNGAGNTGELFF. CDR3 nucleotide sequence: TGTGCCAGCACCCCCAACGGGGCAGGGAACACCGGGGAGCTGTTTTTT.

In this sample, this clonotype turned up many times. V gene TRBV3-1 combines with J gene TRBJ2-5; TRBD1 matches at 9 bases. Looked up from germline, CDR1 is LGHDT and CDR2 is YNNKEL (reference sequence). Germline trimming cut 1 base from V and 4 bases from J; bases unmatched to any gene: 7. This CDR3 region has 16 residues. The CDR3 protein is CASSQGSQTGGETQYF. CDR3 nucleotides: TGTGCCAGCAGCCAAGGGTCCCAGACAGGGGGAGAGACCCAGTACTTC.

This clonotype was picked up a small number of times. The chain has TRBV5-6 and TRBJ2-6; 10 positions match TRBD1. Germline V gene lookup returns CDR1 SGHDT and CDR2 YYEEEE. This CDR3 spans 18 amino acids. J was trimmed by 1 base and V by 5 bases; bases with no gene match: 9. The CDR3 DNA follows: TGTGCCAGCAGTTCTACCGACAGGGGGCTTTCTGGGGCCAACGTCCTGACTTTC. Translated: CASSSTDRGLSGANVLTF. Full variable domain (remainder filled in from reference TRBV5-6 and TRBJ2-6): DAGVTQSPTHLIKTRGQQVTLRCSPKSGHDTVSWYQQALGQGPQFIFQYYEEEERQRGNFPDRFSGHQFPNYSSELNVNALLLGDSALYLCASSSTDRGLSGANVLTFGAGSRLTVL.

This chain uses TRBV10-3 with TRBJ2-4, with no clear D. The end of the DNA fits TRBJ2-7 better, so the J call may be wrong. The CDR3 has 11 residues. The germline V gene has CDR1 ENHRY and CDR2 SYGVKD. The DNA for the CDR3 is TGTGCCATCAGTCCTGACTACGAGCAGTACTTC. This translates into CAISPDYEQYF.

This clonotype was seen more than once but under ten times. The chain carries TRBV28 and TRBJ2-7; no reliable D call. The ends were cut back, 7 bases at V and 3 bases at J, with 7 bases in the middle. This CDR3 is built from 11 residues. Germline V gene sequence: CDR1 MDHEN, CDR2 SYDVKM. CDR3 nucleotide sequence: TGTGCCAGCATGGGAAACTACGAGCAGTACTTC. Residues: CASMGNYEQYF.

The CDR3 here is CASSSGMMADTQYF. As DNA, the CDR3 is TGTGCCAGCAGTTCAGGGATGATGGCAGATACGCAGTATTTT. The chain combines TRBV28 with TRBJ2-3, with TRBD1 as a possible D gene (5 bases). Germline CDR1 reads MDHEN; CDR2 reads SYDVKM. There are 14 residues in the CDR3. V lost 4 bases to trimming and J lost 4 bases, with 12 bases between them.

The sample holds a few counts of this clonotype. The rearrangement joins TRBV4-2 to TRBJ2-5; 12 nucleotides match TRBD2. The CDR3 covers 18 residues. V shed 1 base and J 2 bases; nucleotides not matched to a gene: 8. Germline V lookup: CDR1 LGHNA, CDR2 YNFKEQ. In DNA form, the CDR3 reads TGTGCCAGCAGCCAAGCTCCTAGCGGGGGGGCCCAACAAGAGACCCAGTACTTC. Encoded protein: CASSQAPSGGAQQETQYF.

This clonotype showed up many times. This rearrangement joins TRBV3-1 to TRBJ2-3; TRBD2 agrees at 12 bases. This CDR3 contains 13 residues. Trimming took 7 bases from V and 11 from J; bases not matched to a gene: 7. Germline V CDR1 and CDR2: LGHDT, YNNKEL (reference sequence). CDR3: CASTLMTSGRQYF. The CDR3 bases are TGTGCCAGCACCCTTATGACTAGCGGGAGGCAGTATTTT.

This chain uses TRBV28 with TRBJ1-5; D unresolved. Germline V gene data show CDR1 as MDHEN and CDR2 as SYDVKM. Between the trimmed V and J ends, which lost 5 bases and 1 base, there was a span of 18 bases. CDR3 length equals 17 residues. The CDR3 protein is CASSPSPALRSNQPQHF. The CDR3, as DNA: TGTGCCAGCAGTCCCAGCCCGGCGCTACGCAGCAATCAGCCCCAGCATTTT.

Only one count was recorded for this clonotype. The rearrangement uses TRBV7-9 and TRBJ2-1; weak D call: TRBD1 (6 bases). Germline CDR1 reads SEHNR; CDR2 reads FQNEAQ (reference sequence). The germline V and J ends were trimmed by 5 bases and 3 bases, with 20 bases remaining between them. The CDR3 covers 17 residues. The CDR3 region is CASSQGPNRVLYNEQFF. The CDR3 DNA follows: TGTGCCAGCAGCCAGGGTCCCAACAGGGTCCTCTACAATGAGCAGTTCTTC.

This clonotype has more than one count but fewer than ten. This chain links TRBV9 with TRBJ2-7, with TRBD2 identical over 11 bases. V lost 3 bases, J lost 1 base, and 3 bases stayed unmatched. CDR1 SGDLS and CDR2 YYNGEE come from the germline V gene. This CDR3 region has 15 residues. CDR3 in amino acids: CASSASGGLSYEQYF. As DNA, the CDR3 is TGTGCCAGCAGCGCTAGCGGGGGGCTATCCTACGAGCAGTACTTC. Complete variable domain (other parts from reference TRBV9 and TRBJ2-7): DSGVTQTPKHLITATGQRVTLRCSPRSGDLSVYWYQQSLDQGLQFLIQYYNGEERAKGNILERFSAQQFPDLHSELNLSSLELGDSALYFCASSASGGLSYEQYFGPGTRLTVT.